This T cell receptor (beta chain) was observed in a study of CD8 T cells in ankylosing spondylitis. Concerning this clonotype: What it binds is not known.

Trimming cost V 1 base and J 0 bases; bases outside gene matches: 5. The CDR3 loop spans 18 amino acids. Germline loops: CDR1 LGHNA, CDR2 YSLEER. Study-level findings and limits: Apparently characteristic of ankylosing spondylitis blood was a TCR beta motif (eight highly homologous variants). Disease-linked clones had a CD8+ phenotype and relatively low frequency in peripheral blood. In the blood and synovial fluid of reactive arthritis, some motif variants had been previously reported. The study looked at matched synovial fluid samples from ankylosing spondylitis patients. Disease-linked clones were reported to be significantly enriched there.

Libraries for TCR beta were made by quantitative 5'-RACE with molecular barcodes. TCRdb passed the 5' RACE reads through MiXCR, listing each CDR3 protein once. The repertoire holds around 890,000 distinct CDR3 sequences, 10% to 15% seen once, with more than 0.5% in the top ten. The chain employs TRBV4-3 and TRBJ2-3, with TRBD2 matching over 12 bases. The sample consisted of blood, either unsorted or a sorted T cell fraction (not recorded which). This TCR came from a male donor with ankylosing spondylitis. The CDR3 nucleotides are TGCGCCAGCAGCCAAGGGCTAGCGGGGGGGAGGAGCACAGATACGCAGTATTTT. It translates to CASSQGLAGGRSTDTQYF.